This TCR beta chain derives from a study of cytomegalovirus exposure and HLA in healthy donors. PCR employed 60 Vbeta and 13 Jbeta primers. Libraries were prepared by immunoSEQ multiplex PCR; TCRdb keeps only in-frame clonotypes and omits some of them. The sample yields hundreds of thousands of clones, 60% to 80% seen once. V lost 4 bases, J lost 1 base, and 16 bases lay in between. Germline V gives CDR1 MNHNS, CDR2 SASEGT. This CDR3 spans 16 amino acids. This clone was counted between two and nine times. The sequence came from a male donor in good health and CMV-seronegative. The specimen sequenced was PBMCs. This chain connects TRBV6-1 to TRBJ2-5, with D perhaps TRBD2 (5 bases). CDR3 amino acids: CASSVLMGVPQETQYF. The CDR3 DNA sequence: TGTGCCAGCAGTGTCTTAATGGGAGTGCCCCAAGAGACCCAGTACTTC.